This T cell receptor beta chain was sequenced for a study of blood T cell repertoires in COVID-19. At the level of the study: COVID-19 samples collected from the United States, Italy and Spain covered acute and convalescent phases. Sample material is recorded as cDNA or gDNA derived from T cells, B-cell-depleted T cells, or PBMCs.

Per the original data handling: Quantification of nucleated cells was approximated via reference gene primer amplification. Generated by immunoSEQ multiplex PCR, the TCRdb table keeps only in-frame clones and is missing some. V and J calls plus clone size are reproduced from that table; the DNA served to infer D and trimming. The data contain hundreds of thousands of clones, 84% of them seen just once; the ten biggest clones take up about 4%. Clinical history reported by participants formed the basis on which cohorts were assigned. Germline V gives CDR1 MNHNS, CDR2 SASEGT. The CDR3 totals 15 residues. Trimming shortened V by 2 bases and J by 1 base, and 9 bases separated the two germline ends.

V usage is TRBV6-1 and J usage is TRBJ1-3; TRBD1 is a possible D gene (5 bases). The sequencing input was PBMCs or T cells enriched from blood (not recorded which). The receptor comes from a man aged 25 to 40 with acute COVID-19. This CDR3 is CASSEKGTSGNTIYF. The DNA of the CDR3 is TGTGCCAGCAGTGAAAAGGGGACTTCTGGAAACACCATATATTTT.